The T cell receptor (beta chain) under discussion was sequenced for a study of blood T cell repertoires in COVID-19 (dated by TCRdb to about 2020). At the level of the whole study: Samples covering the acute and convalescent phases of COVID-19 were provided by collaborators in the United States, Italy and Spain. The prospective study material was composed of cDNA or gDNA derived from T cells, B-cell-depleted T cells, or PBMCs. The dataset comprised deeply sampled blood TCRbeta repertoires from subjects exposed to, actively infected with, or recovered from COVID-19. The repertoires were released in a freely available public database meant as a resource for research on the immune response to SARS-CoV-2. The samples were drawn from the first 160 participants of the ongoing ImmuneRACE study and from over 950 subjects provided by 6 global collaborators. Nearly every sample came with metadata listing a de-identified subject ID, COVID-19 status, age in years and sex. Where HLA class I and class II types were available, the types were taken from metadata supplied by the sample provider, not from assay-based typing. General conclusions and limits of the study: Clinical and demographic metadata were provided uncurated, with the amount varying by source and participant.

As concerns this clone: The antigen it recognizes is unknown. No much larger clonotype is one base removed from it; base qualities were not supplied.

Trimming takes 4 bases off V and 0 bases off J; junction bases not matched to a gene: 13. CDR1 is given as MGHRA and CDR2 as YSYEKL, both from the germline V gene. From cysteine to phenylalanine, the CDR3 is 19 amino acids long. Just the 57-base CDR3 DNA is kept, in frame starting at base 1. Enrolling through a virtual design, the prospective study's participants ranged in age from roughly 18 to 95 years and lived across about two dozen United States geographic areas. To assign participants to cohorts, the prospective study relied on clinical history that participants themselves reported in a screening survey and a study questionnaire. Recovered participants in ImmuneRACE Cohort 3 were defined by two consecutive negative NP/OP PCR tests, clearance by a healthcare professional, or resolution of symptoms. In the prospective study, mobile phlebotomists collected whole blood, serum and a nasopharyngeal or oropharyngeal swab from each participant. Over a roughly 2-month period, participants in the prospective study had the option of providing additional blood draws and questionnaires. Before DNA extraction, blood samples from the prospective study were shipped at room temperature or frozen.

TCRbeta CDR3 regions were amplified from genomic DNA using the immunoSEQ Assay, a bias-controlled multiplex PCR. In the paper's pipeline: Nucleated cell counts per sample were estimated from amplification of reference gene primers within the assay. To quantify the absolute abundance of each unique TCRbeta CDR3 rearrangement, sequence reads were collapsed and filtered. Productive Simpson clonality was computed per sample as the square root of Simpson's diversity index over productive rearrangements. TCRdb limited this immuneACCESS table to in-frame rearrangements with V and J called. A share of clones is missing; checked studies link under half to unresolved V genes, and the rest is unexplained. V, J and clone size are those of that table, while D and trimming were read from the DNA. The sample includes 250,000 to 300,000 clones, with over 75% observed a single time. The ten largest clones add up to under 2.5% of the sample.

The receptor was isolated from a woman in her forties or fifties who had recovered from COVID-19. The material sequenced was PBMCs or T cells enriched from blood (not recorded which). The chain uses TRBV4-1 and TRBJ2-1; 9 central bases correspond to TRBD2. The nucleotide sequence is given as TGCGCCAGCAGCCCCCGGGATAGCGGGAGCCAAAGCTCCTACAATGAGCAGTTCTTC. It encodes CASSPRDSGSQSSYNEQFF.